This T cell receptor beta chain was obtained from a study of response to subunit inactivated influenza vaccine. In germline, CDR1 is MDHEN, CDR2 SYDVKM. V was pared by 8 bases and J by 4 bases, with 7 bases of the junction left unmatched. There are 13 residues in the CDR3. Study observations and caveats: The authors put forward the suggestion that each seasonal influenza vaccination may bring in only a limited number of new T cells.

Via MiXCR, TCRdb re-called the RT-PCR reads, giving one row per CDR3 protein. The sample includes under 750,000 distinct CDR3 sequences, 10% to 15% of them seen just once. Note on this clonotype: As yet, its antigen is unknown.

The chain is built from TRBV28 and TRBJ2-7; 8 bases match TRBD1. The receptor comes from a man in his forties or fifties who received an inactivated influenza vaccine. Sequencing used PBMCs from blood, obtained on the day of vaccination. As DNA, the CDR3 is TGTGCCAGCGTCAGGGGGCAGACTTACGAGCAGTACTTC. It is translated as CASVRGQTYEQYF. The full variable domain, rest sourced from reference TRBV28 and TRBJ2-7, is DVKVTQSSRYLVKRTGEKVFLECVQDMDHENMFWYRQDPGLGLRLIYFSYDVKMKEKGDIPEGYSVSREKKERFSLILESASTNQTSMYLCASVRGQTYEQYFGPGTRLTVT.